This T cell receptor (beta chain) was recorded in a study of blood T cell repertoires in COVID-19 (TCRdb year 2020). Context from the whole study: Samples from collaborators originated in the United States, Italy and Spain and spanned both the acute and convalescent phases of COVID-19. Where HLA class I and class II types were available, the types were taken from metadata supplied by the sample provider, not from assay-based typing. The prospective study material was composed of cDNA or gDNA derived from T cells, B-cell-depleted T cells, or PBMCs. The dataset comprised deeply sampled blood TCRbeta repertoires from subjects exposed to, actively infected with, or recovered from COVID-19. The sample metadata nearly always contained a de-identified subject ID, COVID-19 status, age in years and sex. The repertoires were released in a freely available public database meant as a resource for research on the immune response to SARS-CoV-2. Samples came from the ongoing ImmuneRACE study (first 160 participants) plus 1,254 subjects from 6 global collaborators.

This clone occurred once. Its antigen remains undetermined. No much larger clonotype is one base removed from it; base qualities were not supplied. The paper's findings and limits, for the study overall: The amount of clinical and demographic metadata varied by source and participant and was provided uncurated.

TCRbeta CDR3 regions were amplified from genomic DNA by means of the immunoSEQ Assay, a bias-controlled multiplex PCR. From the authors' description of their analysis: Nucleated cell counts per sample were estimated from amplification of reference gene primers within the assay. To quantify the absolute abundance of each unique TCRbeta CDR3 rearrangement, sequence reads were collapsed and filtered. For each sample, productive Simpson clonality was calculated by taking the square root of Simpson's diversity index across productive rearrangements. The table was pulled from immuneACCESS by TCRdb, which kept in-frame rearrangements only. Such tables lose some clones; where checked, under half of the loss comes from unresolved V genes, and the rest has no known cause. V and J calls and clone size are given by that table; D and trimming were obtained from the DNA. Recorded for this sample are under 150,000 clones; approximately 81% of them occurred a single time. The ten top clones hold approximately 13% of the sample.

The collaborating institutions used their own protocols to collect whole blood in K2EDTA tubes. For TCRbeta analysis, collaborators shipped samples as frozen whole blood, isolated PBMCs, or DNA extracted from either of those sample types. There are 17 amino acids in the CDR3, from cysteine to phenylalanine inclusive. Just CDR3 DNA is preserved here, 51 bases in frame from base 1. Trimming takes 5 bases from V and 3 bases from J, and the germline ends sit 17 bases apart. In the germline V gene, CDR1 corresponds to SGHTA and CDR2 to FQGNSA. The receptor's source is a human donor in a cohort sampled during active COVID-19. The rearranged segments are TRBV7-2 and TRBJ2-6, and the D gene may be TRBD1, 7 bases matching. Sequenced input: peripheral blood. The CDR3 sequence is CASSPRGRELGANVLTF. The DNA sequence is TGTGCCAGCAGCCCGAGGGGGCGGGAACTTGGGGCCAACGTCCTGACTTTC.